The sample holds a few counts of the clone carrying this T cell receptor (beta chain). What it binds is not known. The entirety of the isolated RNA underwent reverse transcription, so expressed TCRB transcripts were sequenced. An average about 3.6 million reads came from naive, central memory and regulatory T cell samples. The method was immunoSEQ multiplex PCR; TCRdb's version includes in-frame clones alone and lacks a portion of them. The sample has roughly 350,000 clones; 9.6% are singletons. This record belongs to a study of beta chain features in type 1 diabetes. Study context: Similarity in age, gender and cell yields was seen between patients and healthy donors. General study findings and limits: At VDJ recombination sites, type 1 diabetes patients had fewer insertions and more deleted nucleotides. Type 1 diabetes patients had TCRB CDR3s that were shorter (moderately but significantly so) in all four CD4+ subsets.

CDR1 and CDR2 (germline): MNHNY, SVGAGI (reference sequence). Trimming took off 5 bases at V and 1 base at J, with 15 bases between the two ends. The CDR3 length is 15 residues. Based on CD45RO/CCR7/CD25/CD127/CD95/CD27, CD4+ regulatory, stem cell-like memory, naive and central memory cells were sorted. The V gene is TRBV6-6, the J gene TRBJ2-7, with D perhaps assigned TRBD1 or TRBD2 (5 bases each). The receptor was derived from a man aged 25 to 40 with type 1 diabetes. The sample taken for sequencing was central memory CD4+ T cells from blood. CDR3 protein: CASSGPGTGSYEQYF. The CDR3 nucleotides read TGTGCCAGCAGTGGCCCCGGGACCGGTTCCTACGAGCAGTACTTC.